One T cell receptor (beta chain) is described in this entry. Its antigen is unknown. The data stem from a study of cytomegalovirus exposure and HLA in healthy donors. Study findings and constraints: Productive rates of about 90% or about 30% were seen for most TCR beta V segments in an earlier analysis.

The CDR3 covers 16 residues. The V gene end was trimmed by 4 bases and the J gene end by 3 bases; junction bases not matched to a gene: 10. The germline V gene has CDR1 LGHNA and CDR2 YNFKEQ. 13 Jbeta primers and 60 Vbeta primers were used for the PCR. The data were produced by immunoSEQ multiplex PCR, yet TCRdb's version contains in-frame clones alone and is incomplete. Seen here are approximately 150,000 clones, roughly 80% observed once, and the top ten hold about 1.8%. The V gene is TRBV4-2, the J gene TRBJ2-3, with 7 bases that match TRBD2. Sequenced: PBMCs. The TCR sequence derives from a woman between 35 and 50 years old in good health and CMV-seronegative. CDR3: CASSPMAGVKTDTQYF. Here the CDR3 DNA reads TGTGCCAGCAGCCCCATGGCGGGAGTGAAAACAGATACGCAGTATTTT.